This paragraph reports one T cell receptor beta chain. This clonotype was found once. Its specific antigen is unknown. No base-level quality is on record; no much larger clone is a single base apart. Weak support is all one read offers. From a lookup of the germline V gene, CDR1 and CDR2 are MDHEN and SYDVKM. From its cysteine to its phenylalanine, the CDR3 spans 15 amino acids. Just CDR3 DNA is preserved here, 45 bases in frame from base 1. V ends up 6 bases short and J 5 bases short, with an unmatched junction base count of 9. The data are from a study of T cells in Graves' hyperthyroidism and ophthalmopathy (dated by TCRdb to about 2019). In the study overall: Peripheral blood samples were taken at the time of initial diagnosis, prior to any treatment. The 100 discovery patients were divided at random into training and test sets in a 7:3 ratio. To identify distinguishing TCR V-J signatures, a discovery cohort of some 100 patients was used, comprising 40 to 45 with Graves' ophthalmopathy and around 60 with stable Graves' hyperthyroidism. According to the paper, TCR Vbeta CDR3 sequencing was carried out on about 140 peripheral blood samples, which came from 40 to 45 ophthalmopathy, approximately 72 hyperthyroidism and about 17 progressor patients. After sampling, hyperthyroidism patients received methimazole starting at 30 mg daily, and ophthalmopathy patients received high-dose intravenous methylprednisolone. Thyroid tissue and blood T-cell repertoires from over 5 Graves' hyperthyroidism patients were also compared in the study. An independent validation cohort of some 18 hyperthyroidism patients and 17 patients who later progressed to ophthalmopathy tested prospective prediction of ophthalmopathy. The full study reports these points: Most expanded thyroid clonotypes (frequency above 0.001) were also detected in blood, suggesting blood repertoires may reflect thyroid immune responses. In validation, the model predicted progression to ophthalmopathy a median of roughly 6.2 months before onset, with roughly 70% sensitivity and 72.22% specificity. No statistical method was used to fix the sample size in advance, and group allocation was not hidden from the investigators. Ophthalmopathy was separated from stable hyperthyroidism by a 13 V-J signature model, with about 86% sensitivity and roughly 81% specificity obtained in cross-validation and 80%/75% obtained in testing.

A patient counted as having stable Graves' hyperthyroidism if no progression to ophthalmopathy occurred over 18 months of follow-up. Hyperthyroidism patients were newly diagnosed, with disease duration under 2 months, and aged 18 to 65 years. The study excluded patients with uncontrolled infections, other autoimmune diseases, pregnancy or lactation. Clinical symptoms, serum thyroxine and TRAb, thyroid ultrasound, and orbital computed tomography formed the basis for the diagnoses. PBMCs were separated from 7.5 to 10 ml of fresh peripheral blood using Ficoll-Paque density gradient centrifugation. Trizol reagent was used to extract total RNA, and RNA quality was then checked on an Agilent 2100 Bioanalyzer. The TCR beta CDR3 regions were amplified from the RNA transcripts. The first round of RT-PCR for the TCR CDR3 was performed with the HTBI primer set and the Qiagen OneStep RT-PCR kit. A second multiplex PCR round built the libraries, followed by size selection and purification. Libraries were sequenced paired-end with 100 bp reads on an Illumina HiSeq2000. The original methods were these. SOAPnuke was used to process the raw data, with reads discarded if the reads contained adapters or uncalled bases, had a mean Phred below 15, or lacked an exact constant-primer or identifier match. High-quality paired reads were merged using COPE v1.2.5, and each unique nucleotide sequence was defined as a clonotype. MiTCR v1.1 was used to align the clonotypes against IMGT TRBV, TRBD and TRBJ reference segments. Only V-J combinations with frequency above 0.0001, covering approximately 99% of repertoires, were analysed. The TCS score was defined as F50 (clonal expansion) divided by E x V (chaos), with BLOSUM62-based TCRdist calculated between CDR3 peptides within each V-J. Welch's t-statistics and random forest reduced fewer than 550 V-J features to roughly 13, which were used in a naive Bayes classifier (R e1071). TCRdb reran the public reads through fastp at Q25 and MiXCR, keeping productive beta chains. Rows are combined by CDR3 protein, so each entry shows the most common genes and DNA. The V and J calls reflect TCRdb's pipeline rather than the authors' work. This sample gives a few hundred thousand distinct CDR3 sequences in total; more than 15% of them show up just once. The leading ten clones occupy around 7.8% of the sample.

Sequenced input: blood. This receptor was obtained from a woman under 40 with Graves' hyperthyroidism. The rearrangement combines TRBV28 with TRBJ2-1; 8 nucleotides in the junction match TRBD1. The CDR3 reads as follows: CASRLDRGPHNEQFF. Read as DNA, the sequence is TGTGCCAGCAGGCTTGACAGGGGCCCGCACAATGAGCAGTTCTTC.